One and the same sample provided the 27 T cell receptor beta chains below, sequenced in a study of cytotoxic CD8 clonotypes in ibrutinib-treated CLL. Measured with immunoSEQ multiplex PCR; TCRdb has only the in-frame clones, and not every one. The sample lists 150,000 or so clones; around 82% were seen once. This material consisted of PBMCs, taken after 36 months of ibrutinib treatment. These receptors originate from a human donor with chronic lymphocytic leukemia.

The chain employs TRBV5-4 and TRBJ2-7, with TRBD1 matching over 8 bases. V shed 1 base, J shed 4 bases, and the junction held 10 bases outside the gene matches. This CDR3 comprises 16 residues. CDR1 and CDR2 (germline): SGHNT, YYREEE (reference sequence). CDR3 coding DNA: TGTGCCAGCAGCTTGCTCATCCAGGGGGCGGGTTACGAGCAGTACTTC. The encoded protein is CASSLLIQGAGYEQYF.

The chain is built from TRBV11-1 and TRBJ1-1, with D tentatively TRBD1 (5 bases). Germline loops: CDR1 SGHAT, CDR2 FQDESV (reference sequence). The CDR3 extends over 14 amino acids. V was cut by 5 bases and J by 6 bases, with 16 bases left in between. DNA for the CDR3: TGTGCCAGCAGCAAGGGGCCGCTCGTCGCTGAAGCTTTCTTT. Protein sequence: CASSKGPLVAEAFF.

A few counts support this clone. The chain uses TRBV6-5 and TRBJ2-7; tentative D call: TRBD1 (5 bases). This CDR3 contains 13 residues. CDR1 MNHEY and CDR2 SVGAGI come from the germline V gene. V was trimmed by 0 bases and J by 13 bases, leaving 16 bases between them. CDR3 nucleotide sequence: TGTGCCAGCAGTTACTCGATTCAGGGCCGAAGTTACTTC. As protein: CASSYSIQGRSYF.

Turning to this clone: The same CDR3 can be traced to other DNA sequences in this sample. V usage is TRBV28 and J usage is TRBJ2-7, with 7 nucleotides matching TRBD1. With V trimmed by 6 bases and J by 4 bases, 9 bases remained unmatched. The germline V gene encodes CDR1 MDHEN and CDR2 SYDVKM. The length of the CDR3 is 14 residues. CDR3 amino acids: CASSLTGSAYEQYF. The CDR3 DNA reads as TGTGCCAGCAGCTTGACAGGGTCGGCTTACGAGCAGTACTTC.

The rearrangement uses TRBV5-4 and TRBJ1-2; maybe TRBD1 (5 bases). Germline CDR1 reads SGHNT; CDR2 reads YYREEE (reference sequence). Between the trimmed V and J ends, which lost 0 bases and 1 base, there was a span of 16 bases. The CDR3 extends over 17 amino acids. CDR3 sequence (DNA): TGTGCCAGCAGCTTGGGTGGGGACGGGCCGAGTAACTATGGCTACACCTTC. It codes for CASSLGGDGPSNYGYTF.

This clone was detected a few times. The chain uses TRBV10-3 and TRBJ1-5; TRBD1 is a possible D gene (6 bases). Germline CDR1 and CDR2: ENHRY and SYGVKD. V lost 4 bases and J 0 bases, leaving 7 bases between the germline ends. The CDR3 extends over 14 amino acids. The CDR3 DNA follows: TGTGCCATCAGTGGACAGGATAGCAATCAGCCCCAGCATTTT. Protein sequence: CAISGQDSNQPQHF.

V and J are TRBV5-1 and TRBJ1-6; the match to TRBD1 covers 7 bases. The CDR3 loop spans 16 amino acids. Germline-derived CDR1 and CDR2 are SGHRS and YFSETQ. The trim removed 4 bases at V and 3 bases at J, leaving 7 bases unmatched. The CDR3 DNA is TGCGCCAGCAGCCTCGACAGGGCCCACTATAATTCACCCCTCCACTTT. Amino acid sequence: CASSLDRAHYNSPLHF. The complete variable domain, with remaining parts taken from reference TRBV5-1 and TRBJ1-6, reads KAGVTQTPRYLIKTRGQQVTLSCSPISGHRSVSWYQQTPGQGLQFLFEYFSETQRNKGNFPGRFSGRQFSNSRSEMNVSTLELGDSALYLCASSLDRAHYNSPLHFGNGTRLTVT.

This clone was seen only a few times. This chain connects TRBV2 to TRBJ2-1, with 11 bases aligning to TRBD2. This CDR3 has 15 amino acids. V gave up 6 bases and J gave up 6 bases; unmatched junction bases: 7. The V gene's germline CDR1 is SNHLY and CDR2 FYNNEI. Here the CDR3 reads CASRKLAGALNEQFF. In DNA form, the CDR3 reads TGTGCCAGCAGAAAACTAGCGGGAGCTCTCAATGAGCAGTTCTTC.

This chain links TRBV23-1 with TRBJ2-2; unclear D gene. TRBV23-1 is identified as an open reading frame with a role that is uncertain. The CDR3 has 12 residues. The V and J ends lost 3 bases and 7 bases respectively, with 6 bases between them. The CDR3 loop is CASSQARGELFF. CDR3 in DNA: TGCGCCAGCAGTCAGGCTCGCGGGGAGCTGTTTTTT.

This clone appeared a few times. This chain connects TRBV15 to TRBJ2-3; D unresolved. This CDR3 is built from 16 residues. V was trimmed by 5 bases and J by 2 bases, leaving 17 bases between them. From germline, CDR1 is LNHNV and CDR2 YYDKDF (reference sequence). The CDR3 loop is CATSGAITVNTDTQYF. DNA for the CDR3: TGTGCCACCAGCGGAGCGATAACAGTGAACACAGATACGCAGTATTTT.

The chain uses TRBV2 and TRBJ1-4; the D is unclear. Germline CDR1 is SNHLY and CDR2 is FYNNEI. Deletions cut 6 bases from V and 8 bases from J, with 7 bases between. This CDR3 is 11 amino acids long. The CDR3 is CASRGGEKLFF. Written as DNA, the CDR3 is TGTGCCAGCAGGGGTGGAGAAAAACTGTTTTTT.

The chain carries TRBV4-1 and TRBJ1-6; 7 bases align to TRBD1. With V trimmed by 1 base and J by 6 bases, 3 bases remained unmatched. The germline V gene has CDR1 MGHRA and CDR2 YSYEKL. The CDR3 totals 15 residues. The CDR3 sequence: CASSQVAGGNSPLHF. The CDR3 DNA reads TGCGCCAGCAGCCAAGTTGCAGGGGGTAATTCACCCCTCCACTTT.

This sequence joins TRBV6-5 and TRBJ2-2; D may be TRBD2 (6 bases). From germline, CDR1 is MNHEY and CDR2 SVGAGI. The CDR3 spans 15 residues. V lost 6 bases to trimming and J lost 6 bases, with 17 bases between them. CDR3 coding DNA: TGTGCCAGCAGGGACCTGGGACTTCTCCCCGGGGAGCTGTTTTTT. Translated, it gives CASRDLGLLPGELFF.

This clone was detected a few times. The chain recombines TRBV10-3 with TRBJ2-7; 8 bases align to TRBD1. V lost 10 bases, J lost 4 bases, and 15 bases stayed unmatched. CDR3 size: 15 residues. CDR1 and CDR2 (germline): ENHRY, SYGVKD. The CDR3 reads CATWGTGRGLYEQYF. The CDR3 DNA sequence: TGTGCCACCTGGGGGACAGGCAGGGGTCTATACGAGCAGTACTTC.

V is TRBV27 and J is TRBJ1-2; D may be TRBD1 (6 bases). Germline lookup yields CDR1 MNHEY and CDR2 SMNVEV (reference sequence). This CDR3 is 14 amino acids long. V gave up 6 bases and J gave up 3 bases, with 14 bases separating them. DNA for the CDR3: TGTGCCAGCAGCCCGGGGGGCTGGGACTATGGCTACACCTTC. It is translated as CASSPGGWDYGYTF.

The J gene is TRBJ1-1, the V gene TRBV29-1; TRBD1 might be the D (5 bases). The V gene lost 8 bases and the J gene lost 6 bases, with 16 bases spanning the gap. From germline, CDR1 is SQVTM and CDR2 ANQGSEA. CDR3 length: 12 amino acids. CDR3 amino acids: CSSSREFAEAFF. CDR3 nucleotide sequence: TGCAGCTCATCCAGGGAATTCGCTGAAGCTTTCTTT. The full variable domain, its missing parts supplied by reference TRBV29-1 and TRBJ1-1, is SAVISQKPSRDICQRGTSLTIQCQVDSQVTMMFWYRQQPGQSLTLIATANQGSEATYESGFVIDKFPISRPNLTFSTLTVSNMSPEDSSIYLCSSSREFAEAFFGQGTRLTVV.

J is TRBJ1-5 and V is TRBV19; no definite D call. The germline V gene has CDR1 LNHDA and CDR2 SQIVND (reference sequence). V lost 4 bases, J lost 6 bases, and 10 bases lay in between. There are 13 residues in the CDR3. The CDR3 loop is CASSTPSTQPQHF. The CDR3 coding sequence is TGTGCCAGTAGTACTCCTTCTACTCAGCCCCAGCATTTT.

The V and J genes are TRBV21-1 and TRBJ1-5. TRBV21-1 is described as a pseudogene. The CDR3 loop spans 15 amino acids. The CDR3 region is CASSKLSPSNQPQHF. In DNA form, the CDR3 reads TGTGCCAGCAGCAAATTATCCCCTAGCAATCAGCCCCAGCATTTT.

The chain joins TRBV10-3 to TRBJ1-2; D not resolved. The CDR3 contains 15 residues. Germline CDR1 reads ENHRY; CDR2 reads SYGVKD. Trimming took 5 bases from V and 4 from J, leaving 17 bases between them. The CDR3 protein is CAISPGGSRPYGYTF. The CDR3 DNA is TGTGCCATCAGTCCGGGAGGGTCTCGGCCCTATGGCTACACCTTC.

The chain links TRBV7-9 to TRBJ2-3; 7 bases fit TRBD1. CDR1 and CDR2 (germline): SEHNR, FQNEAQ (reference sequence). The V and J ends lost 5 bases and 7 bases, in that order; junction bases with no gene match: 6. CDR3 size: 13 residues. The DNA of the CDR3 is TGTGCCAGCAGCCCTAAGACAGGGAATACGCAGTATTTT. This translates into CASSPKTGNTQYF.

V usage is TRBV4-2 and J usage is TRBJ1-2, with D uncertain. Germline assignment: CDR1 LGHNA and CDR2 YNFKEQ. The CDR3 covers 13 residues. The V gene lost 0 bases and the J gene lost 5 bases, with 7 bases spanning the gap. CDR3 nucleotides: TGTGCCAGCAGCCAAGATGGGGAGTATGGCTACACCTTC. Amino acid sequence: CASSQDGEYGYTF.

The chain recombines TRBV7-6 with TRBJ2-2; TRBD1 matches at 8 bases. The CDR3 extends over 18 amino acids. Per germline, CDR1 SGHVS and CDR2 FNYEAQ. The J segment lost 5 bases and the V segment lost 2 bases, leaving 13 bases of the junction unmatched. The DNA of the CDR3 is TGTGCCAGCAGCTTACTTGGAGGCAGGGGGCTTTGGACCGGGGAGCTGTTTTTT. This encodes CASSLLGGRGLWTGELFF.

V usage is TRBV30 and J usage is TRBJ2-7, with TRBD1 identical over 9 bases. Trimming cost V 0 bases and J 3 bases; bases outside gene matches: 12. This CDR3 contains 17 residues. Germline V gene sequence: CDR1 GTSNPN, CDR2 SVGIG (reference sequence). The CDR3 DNA follows: TGTGCCTGGAGTGTACTAGTGGGACAGGGAAGGCTCTACGAGCAGTACTTC. This gives the protein CAWSVLVGQGRLYEQYF.

This clone was observed a single time. The chain joins TRBV7-3 to TRBJ1-1; unclear D gene. The CDR3 contains 14 residues. Looked up from germline, CDR1 is SGHTA and CDR2 is FQGTGA. The V gene lost 0 bases and the J gene lost 2 bases, with 7 bases spanning the gap. The CDR3 here is CASSLTSTNTEAFF. The CDR3 bases are TGTGCCAGCAGCTTAACGTCCACTAACACTGAAGCTTTCTTT. Filled out from reference TRBV7-3 and TRBJ1-1, the complete variable domain reads GAGVSQTPSNKVTEKGKYVELRCDPISGHTALYWYRQSLGQGPEFLIYFQGTGAADDSGLPNDRFFAVRPEGSVSTLKIQRTERGDSAVYLCASSLTSTNTEAFFGQGTRLTVV.

This clone was counted once. The V call is TRBV18, the J call TRBJ2-7; D gene ambiguous. Trimming took off 4 bases at V and 2 bases at J, with 6 bases between the two ends. Germline V CDR1 and CDR2: KGHSH, LQKENI. The CDR3 consists of 12 residues. The CDR3 spells CASSLGTYEQYF. The CDR3 region has the DNA TGTGCCAGCTCACTAGGAACCTACGAGCAGTACTTC. The variable domain in full, completed from reference TRBV18 and TRBJ2-7, reads NAGVMQNPRHLVRRRGQEARLRCSPMKGHSHVYWYRQLPEEGLKFMVYLQKENIIDESGMPKERFSAEFPKEGPSILRIQQVVRGDSAAYFCASSLGTYEQYFGPGTRLTVT.

CDR3 amino acids: CASRLPGIMNTEAFF. CDR3 sequence (DNA): TGCGCCAGCAGATTACCGGGAATCATGAACACTGAAGCTTTCTTT. This chain joins TRBV5-1 and TRBJ1-1; D is ambiguous. The CDR3 is made up of 15 amino acids. Trimming took off 5 bases at V and 0 bases at J, with 14 bases between the two ends. The germline V gene has CDR1 SGHRS and CDR2 YFSETQ.

The chain has TRBV6-5 and TRBJ2-1; TRBD2 matches 7 bases. The CDR3 runs 14 residues. Trimming took 2 bases from V and 9 from J; bases not matched to a gene: 7. CDR1 is MNHEY and CDR2 is SVGAGI in the germline V gene. CDR3 coding DNA: TGTGCCAGCAGTTACAGTGGTCTAGCGGTTGAGCAGTTCTTC. Protein product: CASSYSGLAVEQFF.